A selection of T cell receptor beta chains follows, all from one sample in a study of PD-L1 blockade in urothelial cancer. The data were produced by immunoSEQ multiplex PCR, yet TCRdb's version contains in-frame clones alone and is incomplete. The data hold tens of thousands of clones, with roughly 90% observed a single time. Sequences were derived from PBMCs, sampled around atezolizumab (anti-PD-L1) treatment. These receptor sequences come from a man between 60 and 75 years old with urothelial cancer. CDR3s include the opening cysteine and the closing phenylalanine or tryptophan. D genes are given only for firm matches. Clone size, where shown, is once, few, many, or a class for clones that have expanded.

d_call: TRBD2
j_call: TRBJ2-5
clone_size: .
v_call: TRBV7-6
cdr3_nt: TGTGCCAGCAGCTCGACTAGCGGGGGGATTGGGGCCCAGTACTTC
cdr3_aa: CASSSTSGGIGAQYF

d_call: .
j_call: TRBJ2-7
clone_size: .
v_call: TRBV5-6
cdr3_nt: TGTGCCAGCAGCTTTGACAGCCGCTACGAGCAGTACTTC
cdr3_aa: CASSFDSRYEQYF

d_call: .
j_call: TRBJ1-1
clone_size: .
v_call: TRBV5-1
cdr3_nt: TGCGCCAGCAGTTTTCAAGGGGCCCCTGAAGCTTTCTTT
cdr3_aa: CASSFQGAPEAFF

d_call: .
j_call: TRBJ2-7
clone_size: .
v_call: TRBV6-5
cdr3_nt: TGTGCCAGCAAAACTAGCAGCTACGAGCAGTACTTC
cdr3_aa: CASKTSSYEQYF

d_call: .
j_call: TRBJ1-2
clone_size: .
v_call: TRBV7-2
cdr3_nt: TGTGCCAGCAGCTCACCCCGACCACAGGGCAACTATGGCTACACCTTC
cdr3_aa: CASSSPRPQGNYGYTF

d_call: .
j_call: TRBJ1-1
clone_size: .
v_call: TRBV5-6
cdr3_nt: TGTGCCAGCAGCTTGGTACAGGCACGCACTGAAGCTTTCTTT
cdr3_aa: CASSLVQARTEAFF

d_call: TRBD2
j_call: TRBJ2-3
clone_size: .
v_call: TRBV2
cdr3_nt: TGTGCCTCAAAGCGGGGGTTCAGCACAGATACGCAGTATTTT
cdr3_aa: CASKRGFSTDTQYF

d_call: TRBD2
j_call: TRBJ2-1
clone_size: .
v_call: TRBV7-9
cdr3_nt: TGTGCCAGCAGCTGGGAGGGCAGCGGGAGTGTTGATGAGCAGTTCTTC
cdr3_aa: CASSWEGSGSVDEQFF

d_call: TRBD1
j_call: TRBJ1-4
clone_size: .
v_call: TRBV30
cdr3_nt: TGTGCCCAACGAGACAGGGTTAATGAAAAACTGTTTTTT
cdr3_aa: CAQRDRVNEKLFF

d_call: .
j_call: TRBJ1-5
clone_size: .
v_call: TRBV30
cdr3_nt: TGTGCCTGGAGCACAGGACAGCCCCAGCATTTT
cdr3_aa: CAWSTGQPQHF

d_call: TRBD1
j_call: TRBJ1-3
clone_size: .
v_call: TRBV30
cdr3_nt: TGTGCCTGGGTTCCCTCGACAGGGGGTAGGGGAAACACCATATATTTT
cdr3_aa: CAWVPSTGGRGNTIYF

d_call: TRBD1
j_call: TRBJ2-7
clone_size: .
v_call: TRBV5-1
cdr3_nt: TGCGCCAGCAGCGAACAGGGGGCGGATTACGAGCAGTACTTC
cdr3_aa: CASSEQGADYEQYF

d_call: .
j_call: TRBJ2-2
clone_size: .
v_call: TRBV7-2
cdr3_nt: TGTGCCAGCAGCTTAGGAGGGTCGGGCACCGGGGAGCTGTTTTTT
cdr3_aa: CASSLGGSGTGELFF

d_call: TRBD2
j_call: TRBJ2-3
clone_size: .
v_call: TRBV6-5
cdr3_nt: TGTGCCAGCAGTTACGGGCGGGGGGGCGAGACAGATACGCAGTATTTT
cdr3_aa: CASSYGRGGETDTQYF

d_call: TRBD1
j_call: TRBJ1-2
clone_size: few
v_call: TRBV19
cdr3_nt: TGTGCCAGTAGCGGCCGAGACAGGGGGCACTATGGCTACACCTTC
cdr3_aa: CASSGRDRGHYGYTF

d_call: TRBD1
j_call: TRBJ2-7
clone_size: .
v_call: TRBV28
cdr3_nt: TGTGCCAGCAGTCCCGGAGGACAGGCCCTCTCCTACGAGCAGTACTTC
cdr3_aa: CASSPGGQALSYEQYF

d_call: TRBD1
j_call: TRBJ1-5
clone_size: .
v_call: TRBV6-5
cdr3_nt: TGTGCCAGCAGTGCGACAGGGGCCAACAATCAGCCCCAGCATTTT
cdr3_aa: CASSATGANNQPQHF

d_call: .
j_call: TRBJ2-2
clone_size: .
v_call: TRBV11-3
cdr3_nt: TGTGCCAGCAGCCCAGACAGGAAGAACACCGGGGAGCTGTTTTTT
cdr3_aa: CASSPDRKNTGELFF

d_call: .
j_call: TRBJ1-5
clone_size: .
v_call: TRBV18
cdr3_nt: TGTGCCAGCTCTCCACCGGGACAAGGTCAGCCCCAGCATTTT
cdr3_aa: CASSPPGQGQPQHF

d_call: TRBD1
j_call: TRBJ1-4
clone_size: .
v_call: TRBV23-1
cdr3_nt: TGCGCCAGCAGTCAACGCCACAGGGGGAATGAAAAACTGTTTTTT
cdr3_aa: CASSQRHRGNEKLFF